The sequence of this T cell receptor (beta chain) was determined in a study of shared clonotypes between healthy human individuals. Notes on this clone: Its target is not known.

TCRdb keeps only in-frame clones here, not all; method: immunoSEQ multiplex PCR. The sample lists about 2.3 million clones; 85% to 95% were seen once. Study-wide results and caveats: All-four-donor shared clonotypes had higher generation probabilities than non-shared clonotypes did. Relative to memory subsets, naive subsets generally showed larger estimated richness.

Sequencing was performed on naive CD4+ T cells from PBMCs. Subset of the sample: CD45RA+ positively selected. The receptor's source is a man aged 18 to 29 in good health. Some clones in this sample may be carry-over from other donors' samples.

The CDR3 nucleotides read TGCGCCAGCAGCCCTAGCGGGGTTCCTAACACCGGGGAGCTGTTTTTT. Its translation is CASSPSGVPNTGELFF. This chain uses TRBV5-1 with TRBJ2-2, with 9 bases identical to TRBD2. The junction had 6 bases not matched to a gene; V was cut back by 4 bases and J by 2 bases. Germline values: CDR1 SGHRS, CDR2 YFSETQ. The CDR3 length is 16 residues. Filled out from reference TRBV5-1 and TRBJ2-2, the complete variable domain reads KAGVTQTPRYLIKTRGQQVTLSCSPISGHRSVSWYQQTPGQGLQFLFEYFSETQRNKGNFPGRFSGRQFSNSRSEMNVSTLELGDSALYLCASSPSGVPNTGELFFGEGSRLTVL.